This T cell receptor beta chain was retrieved from a study of blood T cell repertoires in COVID-19. Overall study context: Samples taken during acute and convalescent COVID-19 were collected in the United States, Italy and Spain. The cDNA or gDNA used as material had been derived from T cells, B-cell-depleted T cells, or PBMCs.

The data were produced by immunoSEQ multiplex PCR, yet TCRdb's version contains in-frame clones alone and is incomplete. The data hold roughly 92,000 clones, with roughly 86% observed a single time. The CDR3 is 15 amino acids. The germline CDR1 and CDR2 sequences are LGHDT and YNNKEL (reference sequence). After removal of 5 bases from V and 0 bases from J, the junction contained 6 bases not matched to a gene. The chain uses TRBV3-1 (or the pseudogene TRBV3-2) and TRBJ1-2, with TRBD1 matching over 7 bases. The receptor was isolated from a man aged 50-60 years with acute or convalescent COVID-19. Material: peripheral blood. The CDR3 sequence is CASSSRDSSNYGYTF. The CDR3 DNA follows: TGTGCCAGCAGCTCACGGGACAGCTCTAACTATGGCTACACCTTC.